This T cell receptor (beta chain) came from a study of shared clonotypes between healthy human individuals. Findings and limits, study-wide: The sampled material consisted only of blood, and tissue repertoires are likely to differ.

This clone was observed a few times. Its target is unknown. Ten immunoSEQ deep assay plates held the unsorted PBMC DNA. This table comes from immunoSEQ multiplex PCR, and its TCRdb copy is limited to in-frame clones, with some not included. The data contain about 92,000 clones, approximately 44% of them singletons. From germline, CDR1 is MNHEY and CDR2 SMNVEV (reference sequence). The CDR3 has 15 amino acids. Trimming shortened V by 6 bases and J by 0 bases, and 14 bases separated the two germline ends. Sequencing was performed on PBMCs. This chain uses TRBV27 with TRBJ1-2; D is ambiguous. The sequence was collected from a middle-aged woman in good health. Some clones in this sample may be carry-over from other donors' samples. The chain's CDR3 is CASSFRHPANYGYTF. The CDR3 DNA reads TGTGCCAGCAGCTTCCGCCATCCCGCTAACTATGGCTACACCTTC.